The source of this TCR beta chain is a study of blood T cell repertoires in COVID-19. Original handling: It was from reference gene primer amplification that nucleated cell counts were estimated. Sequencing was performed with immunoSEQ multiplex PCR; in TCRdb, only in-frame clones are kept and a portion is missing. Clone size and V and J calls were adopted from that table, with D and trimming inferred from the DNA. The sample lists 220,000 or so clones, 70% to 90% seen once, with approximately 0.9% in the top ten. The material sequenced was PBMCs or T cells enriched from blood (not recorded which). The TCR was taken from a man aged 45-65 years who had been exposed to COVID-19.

Here the CDR3 DNA reads TGCGCCAGCAGCCAATCGATAGCGGGCCCGCGTTATGGGGAGACCCAGTACTTC. Protein: CASSQSIAGPRYGETQYF. The rearrangement joins TRBV4-1 to TRBJ2-5, with 7 bases that match TRBD2. The J segment lost 5 bases and the V segment lost 2 bases, leaving 17 bases of the junction unmatched. Germline loops: CDR1 MGHRA, CDR2 YSYEKL. This CDR3 region has 18 residues.